The 6 T cell receptor beta chains listed next were all sequenced from one sample in a study of chemoradiotherapy in HPV16-positive cancers. Repertoires were generated with immunoSEQ multiplex PCR, while TCRdb's copy carries only in-frame clones and drops some. The sample lists 14,000 or so clones, roughly 80% occurring once. Sample acquisition took place from a patient who underwent chemoradiotherapy. All receptors derive from a human donor with HPV-associated anogenital cancer.

This chain links TRBV11-3 with TRBJ2-7; 7 bases align to TRBD1. J gave up 5 bases and V 5 bases, and 9 bases lay outside the gene matches. This CDR3 has 14 residues. Germline CDR1 and CDR2: SGHNT and YENEEA. For the CDR3, the DNA is TGTGCCAGCAGCCCAAACAGGGGTTCCCACGAGCAGTACTTC. The encoded protein is CASSPNRGSHEQYF.

The chain couples TRBV5-1 to TRBJ2-3, with 8 bases aligning to TRBD1. The V and J ends lost 1 base and 3 bases, in that order; junction bases with no gene match: 4. CDR3 length: 15 residues. The germline V gene encodes CDR1 SGHRS and CDR2 YFSETQ. The CDR3 nucleotides read TGCGCCAGCAGCTTGCAGGGGGCTCGAACAGATACGCAGTATTTT. It yields the protein CASSLQGARTDTQYF. Together with reference TRBV5-1 and TRBJ2-3, the CDR3 gives the full variable domain: KAGVTQTPRYLIKTRGQQVTLSCSPISGHRSVSWYQQTPGQGLQFLFEYFSETQRNKGNFPGRFSGRQFSNSRSEMNVSTLELGDSALYLCASSLQGARTDTQYFGPGTRLTVL.

V is TRBV7-2 and J is TRBJ1-5, with 9 bases matching TRBD1. The V and J ends lost 5 bases and 6 bases, in that order; junction bases with no gene match: 14. CDR3 size: 17 residues. Germline-derived CDR1 and CDR2 are SGHTA and FQGNSA. The CDR3 DNA reads TGTGCCAGCAGCAAAAACGCACAGGGGGCGCTGACTCAGCCCCAGCATTTT. The encoded protein is CASSKNAQGALTQPQHF.

The V gene is TRBV2, the J gene TRBJ2-7; D might be TRBD1 or TRBD2, each matching 5 bases. Germline CDR1 reads SNHLY; CDR2 reads FYNNEI. Trimming took 7 bases from V and 3 from J, leaving 22 bases between them. CDR3 length: 16 residues. The CDR3 DNA sequence: TGTGCCAGCAAACTGTCTCCCGGGACCACAAACTACGAGCAGTACTTC. It encodes CASKLSPGTTNYEQYF.

This sequence joins TRBV2 and TRBJ2-6; TRBD1 matches 7 bases. This CDR3 has 16 amino acids. Germline V gives CDR1 SNHLY, CDR2 FYNNEI. The ends lost 6 bases at V and 2 bases at J; junction bases unmatched: 7. The CDR3 protein is CASSAGTDPGANVLTF. The CDR3 DNA reads as TGTGCCAGCAGCGCAGGGACAGACCCTGGGGCCAACGTCCTGACTTTC.

The sample holds one count of this clone. This chain joins TRBV11-3 and TRBJ2-2, with D perhaps matching TRBD2 (5 bases). The V gene's germline CDR1 is SGHNT and CDR2 YENEEA. This CDR3 region has 15 residues. V was trimmed by 7 bases and J by 4 bases, leaving 16 bases between them. Written as DNA, the CDR3 is TGTGCCAGCACTTTTTCGGGGAAGGGCACCGGGGAGCTGTTTTTT. Residues: CASTFSGKGTGELFF.